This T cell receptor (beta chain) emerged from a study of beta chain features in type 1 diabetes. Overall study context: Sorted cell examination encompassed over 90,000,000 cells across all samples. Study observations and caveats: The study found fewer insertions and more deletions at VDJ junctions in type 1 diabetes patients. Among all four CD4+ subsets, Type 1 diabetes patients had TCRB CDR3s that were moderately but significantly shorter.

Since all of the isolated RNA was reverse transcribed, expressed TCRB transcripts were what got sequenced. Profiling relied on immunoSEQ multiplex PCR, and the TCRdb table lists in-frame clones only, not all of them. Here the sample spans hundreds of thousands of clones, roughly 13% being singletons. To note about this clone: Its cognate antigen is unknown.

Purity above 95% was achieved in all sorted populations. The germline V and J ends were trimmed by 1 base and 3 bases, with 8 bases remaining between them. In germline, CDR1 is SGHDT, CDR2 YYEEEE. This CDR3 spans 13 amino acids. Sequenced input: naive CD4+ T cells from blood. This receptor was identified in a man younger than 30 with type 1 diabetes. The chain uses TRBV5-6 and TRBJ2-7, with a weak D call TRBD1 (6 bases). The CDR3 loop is CASSLPQGYEQYF. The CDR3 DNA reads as TGTGCCAGCAGCTTGCCACAGGGCTACGAGCAGTACTTC.